The entry below describes one TCR beta chain. The record originates from a study of blood T cell repertoires in COVID-19. Across the whole study: T cells, B-cell-depleted T cells, or PBMCs supplied cDNA or gDNA.

Study processing details: The assay estimated nucleated cells by amplifying reference gene primers. The protocol was immunoSEQ multiplex PCR, while the TCRdb copy is restricted to in-frame clones and leaves out a portion. V, J and clone size are taken as reported in that table, and D and trimming were inferred from the DNA itself. The repertoire holds a few hundred thousand clones, around 87% seen once, with around 15% in the top ten. V lost 4 bases and J lost 3, with 15 bases in between. This CDR3 region has 16 residues. Germline loops: CDR1 SGHDN, CDR2 FVKESK. Sequencing input: PBMCs or T cells enriched from blood (not recorded which). V and J are TRBV14 and TRBJ2-2, with D maybe TRBD2 (6 bases). The receptor was derived from a man aged 25-45 years who had been exposed to COVID-19. The CDR3 protein is CASSLRAGTYTGELFF. CDR3 bases: TGTGCCAGCAGCCTTCGGGCGGGGACTTACACCGGGGAGCTGTTTTTT. The full variable domain, rest sourced from reference TRBV14 and TRBJ2-2, is EAGVTQFPSHSVIEKGQTVTLRCDPISGHDNLYWYRRVMGKEIKFLLHFVKESKQDESGMPNNRFLAERTGGTYSTLKVQPAELEDSGVYFCASSLRAGTYTGELFFGEGSRLTVL.